Sequencing of this TCR beta chain was carried out in a study of blood T cell repertoires in COVID-19. On the study more broadly: The analysed material was cDNA or gDNA that came from T cells, B-cell-depleted T cells, or PBMCs.

Generated by immunoSEQ multiplex PCR, the TCRdb table keeps only in-frame clones and is missing some. The sample lists roughly 290,000 clones, approximately 89% seen once, with around 8% in the top ten. The germline V and J ends were trimmed by 8 bases and 5 bases, with 18 bases remaining between them. CDR1 is MDHEN, CDR2 SYDVKM, per germline. The CDR3 runs to 14 residues. Sequenced sample: peripheral blood. The receptor's source is a woman between 50 and 59 years old who had recovered from COVID-19. The gene calls are TRBV28 and TRBJ1-2; no definite D call. The CDR3 bases are TGTGCCAGCGTCGGTTACGATATAAAGTATGGCTACACCTTC. It encodes CASVGYDIKYGYTF.